These 25 T cell receptor beta chains came from one sample sequenced in a study of cytomegalovirus exposure and HLA in healthy donors. Primers included in the PCR were 60 Vbeta and 13 Jbeta primers. The method was immunoSEQ multiplex PCR; TCRdb's version includes in-frame clones alone and lacks a portion of them. The repertoire includes just over 150,000 clones, roughly 80% of them detected once, and under 8% sits in the top ten. Sequenced input: PBMCs. Receptors were obtained from a woman in her fifties or sixties in good health and CMV-seropositive.

In regard to this clone: The sample holds other DNA sequences that translate to the same CDR3. The genes are TRBV6-5 and TRBJ2-7; TRBD1 matches 10 bases. The CDR3 spans 15 residues. The germline gives CDR1 MNHEY, CDR2 SVGAGI. J was trimmed by 2 bases and V by 6 bases; bases with no gene match: 7. Here the CDR3 reads CASSSPGQGTYEQYF. The CDR3 nucleotides are TGTGCCAGCAGCTCACCGGGACAGGGGACCTACGAGCAGTACTTC.

The CDR3 sequence: CASSYSYRDIYGYTF. For the CDR3, the DNA is TGTGCCAGCAGTTACTCTTACCGGGACATTTATGGCTACACCTTC. The V and J genes are TRBV6-5 and TRBJ1-2; D possibly corresponds to TRBD1 (6 bases). Per germline, CDR1 MNHEY and CDR2 SVGAGI. The V gene lost 0 bases and the J gene lost 5 bases, with 13 bases spanning the gap. The CDR3 sequence is 15 residues long.

The chain has TRBV5-6 and TRBJ2-7; D gene uncertain. The CDR3 length is 14 residues. Per the germline V gene, CDR1 is SGHDT and CDR2 is YYEEEE. The V and J ends lost 0 bases and 1 base respectively, with 8 bases between them. The CDR3 coding sequence is TGTGCCAGCAGCTTGGGGTCCGGTTCCTACGAGCAGTACTTC. Its protein product is CASSLGSGSYEQYF.

The V and J genes are TRBV4-1 and TRBJ1-2, with a tentative D call TRBD1 (6 bases). Germline CDR1 and CDR2: MGHRA and YSYEKL. Trimming left V 0 bases short and J 1 base short, with 18 bases between. This CDR3 spans 18 amino acids. CDR3 sequence: CASSQDRGGVGFNYGYTF. The CDR3 DNA sequence: TGCGCCAGCAGCCAAGATAGAGGGGGGGTAGGATTTAACTATGGCTACACCTTC.

The rearrangement joins TRBV6-1 to TRBJ2-6, with 11 positions matching TRBD1. Germline V lookup: CDR1 MNHNS, CDR2 SASEGT. The CDR3 runs 18 residues. The V segment lost 2 bases and the J segment 1 base; nucleotides outside the gene matches: 4. The chain's CDR3 is CASSERGTGGSGANVLTF. The CDR3 DNA sequence: TGTGCCAGCAGTGAAAGAGGGACAGGGGGGTCTGGGGCCAACGTCCTGACTTTC.

This clone showed up just once. The genes are TRBV6-4 and TRBJ1-2; unclear D gene. Germline-derived CDR1 and CDR2 are MRHNA and SNTAGT. The CDR3 has 15 residues. The V end was cut by 5 bases, the J end by 5 bases, with 18 bases between. CDR3 loop: CASSQTPGDIYGYTF. In nucleotides, the CDR3 is TGTGCCAGCAGTCAAACTCCGGGAGACATATATGGCTACACCTTC.

The V and J genes are TRBV5-1 and TRBJ2-7; tentative D call: TRBD1 (6 bases). Germline CDR1 reads SGHRS; CDR2 reads YFSETQ. CDR3 size: 14 residues. V was pared by 3 bases and J by 3 bases, with 13 bases between. The CDR3 nucleotides read TGCGCCAGCAGCTCCGGGGACATCGACTACGAGCAGTACTTC. Its translation: CASSSGDIDYEQYF.

Points on this clone: The same CDR3 can be traced to other DNA sequences in this sample. The chain links TRBV7-2 to TRBJ2-3, with 7 bases lining up with TRBD2. The CDR3 covers 15 residues. J lost 1 base, V lost 2 bases, and 3 bases had no gene match. CDR1 is SGHTA, CDR2 FQGNSA, per germline. The CDR3 region is CASSLSAGGTDTQYF. The CDR3 bases are TGTGCCAGCAGCTTATCCGCGGGGGGCACAGATACGCAGTATTTT.

The chain employs TRBV29-1 and TRBJ1-2, with 9 bases fitting TRBD1. After removal of 7 bases from V and 1 base from J, the junction contained 4 bases not matched to a gene. The CDR3 is 13 amino acids. Germline V gene lookup returns CDR1 SQVTM and CDR2 ANQGSEA. The CDR3 loop is CSAGTGYNYGYTF. The CDR3, as DNA: TGCAGCGCAGGGACAGGGTATAACTATGGCTACACCTTC.

This chain links TRBV19 with TRBJ2-7; TRBD1 matches 7 bases. The CDR3 totals 16 residues. Trimming removed 5 bases from V and 2 bases from J; junction bases left unmatched: 12. Germline values: CDR1 LNHDA, CDR2 SQIVND (reference sequence). The CDR3 loop is CASSPTGTAIPYEQYF. The DNA of the CDR3 is TGTGCCAGTAGTCCGACCGGGACAGCTATCCCCTACGAGCAGTACTTC.

This chain uses TRBV5-1 with TRBJ2-1; TRBD1 agrees at 8 bases. Unmatched junction bases numbered 5, after V lost 2 bases and J lost 10 bases. The V gene's germline CDR1 is SGHRS and CDR2 YFSETQ. This CDR3 contains 13 residues. The chain's CDR3 is CASSFTGGSEQFF. DNA for the CDR3: TGCGCCAGCAGCTTCACAGGGGGAAGCGAGCAGTTCTTC.

The genes are TRBV7-6 and TRBJ2-3, with a possible D match to TRBD2 (5 bases). Germline V gives CDR1 SGHVS, CDR2 FNYEAQ. Between the trimmed V and J ends, which lost 0 bases and 0 bases, there was a span of 10 bases. This CDR3 region has 16 residues. The chain's CDR3 is CASSLARAGSTDTQYF. In DNA form, the CDR3 reads TGTGCCAGCAGCTTAGCGCGGGCAGGCAGCACAGATACGCAGTATTTT.

CDR3 amino acids: CASSPPRGNTGELFF. Written as DNA, the CDR3 is TGTGCCAGCTCACCACCACGGGGGAACACCGGGGAGCTGTTTTTT. V is TRBV18 and J is TRBJ2-2; D possibly corresponds to TRBD2 (5 bases). The CDR3 has 15 amino acids. Germline assignment: CDR1 KGHSH and CDR2 LQKENI. Trimming removed 0 bases from V and 1 base from J, with 6 bases in between.

V and J are TRBV7-2 and TRBJ2-7, with a possible D match to TRBD2 (6 bases). V was trimmed by 5 bases and J by 5 bases, leaving 19 bases between them. The CDR3 spans 15 residues. Germline V CDR1 and CDR2: SGHTA, FQGNSA. CDR3 loop: CASSLRPGARDEQYF. Written as DNA, the CDR3 is TGTGCCAGCAGCCTACGGCCGGGAGCAAGGGACGAGCAGTACTTC.

The chain carries TRBV5-1 and TRBJ1-1; TRBD1 matches 9 bases. V trimming: 1 base; J trimming: 1 base; junction bases outside the gene matches: 5. This CDR3 region has 16 residues. CDR1 SGHRS and CDR2 YFSETQ come from the germline V gene. The CDR3 bases are TGCGCCAGCAGCTTGACACAGGGGGCGCCGAACACTGAAGCTTTCTTT. As protein: CASSLTQGAPNTEAFF.

This clone occurred a few times. The chain carries TRBV29-1 and TRBJ1-2; possible D gene TRBD1, 5 bases. Between the trimmed V and J ends, which lost 3 bases and 8 bases, there was a span of 16 bases. Germline V lookup: CDR1 SQVTM, CDR2 ANQGSEA. The CDR3 loop spans 13 amino acids. CDR3 nucleotide sequence: TGCAGCGTTGAGTTTCAGGGATTAAGGGGCTACACCTTC. This codes for CSVEFQGLRGYTF.

This clone has only one observation. The J gene is TRBJ2-5, the V gene TRBV10-3; possibly TRBD2 for D (6 bases). The J call may be incorrect, as the DNA end agrees better with TRBJ2-7. The CDR3 loop spans 14 amino acids. CDR1 is ENHRY, CDR2 SYGVKD, per germline. CDR3 bases: TGTGCCATCTCTCCGGGACTTTCAACCTACGAGCAGTACTTC. Protein sequence: CAISPGLSTYEQYF.

V usage is TRBV5-4 and J usage is TRBJ1-6, with D tentatively TRBD1 (5 bases). CDR1 is SGHNT and CDR2 is YYREEE in the germline V gene (reference sequence). V lost 1 base and J lost 3, with 8 bases in between. The CDR3 is made up of 15 amino acids. CDR3 residues: CASSLWGSYNSPLHF. The CDR3 bases are TGTGCCAGCAGCTTGTGGGGCAGCTATAATTCACCCCTCCACTTT. Full variable domain (remainder filled in from reference TRBV5-4 and TRBJ1-6): ETGVTQSPTHLIKTRGQQVTLRCSSQSGHNTVSWYQQALGQGPQFIFQYYREEENGRGNFPPRFSGLQFPNYSSELNVNALELDDSALYLCASSLWGSYNSPLHFGNGTRLTVT.

The genes are TRBV4-2 and TRBJ2-3; TRBD2 is a possible D gene (5 bases). Germline loops: CDR1 LGHNA, CDR2 YNFKEQ. V dropped 0 bases and J dropped 2 bases, with 6 bases sitting between them. There are 14 residues in the CDR3. CDR3: CASSQEGDTDTQYF. In nucleotides, the CDR3 is TGTGCCAGCAGCCAAGAGGGAGACACAGATACGCAGTATTTT.

This CDR3 is CASATSGGPPFYEQYF. In DNA form, the CDR3 reads TGTGCCAGCGCAACTAGCGGGGGCCCCCCTTTCTACGAGCAGTACTTC. The chain uses TRBV7-2 and TRBJ2-7; 11 bases match TRBD2. Germline CDR1 and CDR2: SGHTA and FQGNSA. Trimming removed 8 bases from V and 3 bases from J; junction bases left unmatched: 12. The CDR3 contains 16 residues.

The chain uses TRBV7-3 and TRBJ2-3; weak D call: TRBD2 (6 bases). The germline V gene encodes CDR1 SGHTA and CDR2 FQGTGA. The germline V and J ends were trimmed by 4 bases and 4 bases, with 18 bases remaining between them. The CDR3 is 16 residues long. CDR3 residues: CASSSGGQGGSDTQYF. CDR3 bases: TGTGCCAGCAGCTCCGGTGGGCAGGGAGGTTCAGATACGCAGTATTTT. Filled out from reference TRBV7-3 and TRBJ2-3, the complete variable domain reads GAGVSQTPSNKVTEKGKYVELRCDPISGHTALYWYRQSLGQGPEFLIYFQGTGAADDSGLPNDRFFAVRPEGSVSTLKIQRTERGDSAVYLCASSSGGQGGSDTQYFGPGTRLTVL.

J is TRBJ1-5 and V is TRBV6-5; D possibly corresponds to TRBD1 (6 bases). Germline V gives CDR1 MNHEY, CDR2 SVGAGI. V was pared by 6 bases and J by 4 bases, with 16 bases between. The CDR3 is 15 amino acids. As DNA, the CDR3 is TGTGCCAGCAGGGTTCGGCAGGGGTCGAATCAGCCCCAGCATTTT. Encoded protein: CASRVRQGSNQPQHF.

J is TRBJ2-3 and V is TRBV10-3; 10 nucleotides agree with TRBD2. Germline V gene lookup returns CDR1 ENHRY and CDR2 SYGVKD. There are 15 residues in the CDR3. With V trimmed by 3 bases and J by 1 base, 1 base remained unmatched. Here the CDR3 DNA reads TGTGCCATCAGTGAAGGACTAGCGGGCACAGATACGCAGTATTTT. Its protein is CAISEGLAGTDTQYF.

This chain connects TRBV6-6 to TRBJ2-5, with 7 bases that match TRBD1. V lost 8 bases to trimming and J lost 6 bases; unmatched junction nucleotides: 6. Per the germline V gene, CDR1 is MNHNY and CDR2 is SVGAGI (reference sequence). CDR3 length: 12 amino acids. The CDR3 protein is CASATGRKTQYF. The CDR3 nucleotides are TGTGCCAGCGCGACAGGGCGGAAGACCCAGTACTTC.

V and J are TRBV7-9 and TRBJ2-1; 7 bases line up with TRBD1. CDR3 length: 14 residues. Germline V gene sequence: CDR1 SEHNR, CDR2 FQNEAQ (reference sequence). Trimming at V came to 0 bases and at J to 9 bases, leaving 5 bases not matched to a gene. The CDR3 spells CASSLATGFFEQFF. The CDR3 nucleotides are TGTGCCAGCAGCTTAGCGACAGGGTTCTTTGAGCAGTTCTTC.